This section outlines one T cell receptor beta chain sequence together with its context. The source of the sample is a study of Ad26.COV2.S vaccination and SARS-CoV-2 variants. The treatment denotes: roughly 18 received Ad26.COV2.S at low or high dose, single or two shots; 5 received placebo; per-sample allocation not given. After the first vaccine or placebo injection, samples were drawn on day 63. Libraries were prepared by immunoSEQ multiplex PCR; TCRdb keeps only in-frame clonotypes and omits some of them. Of around 300,000 clones listed, around 90% were seen once; the top ten hold about 6.4%. Germline V gene lookup returns CDR1 KGHSH and CDR2 LQKENI. V was cut by 3 bases and J by 4 bases, with 8 bases left in between. The CDR3 runs 13 residues.

Specimen: peripheral blood, collected in a trial of Ad26.COV2.S vaccine versus placebo. The chain is built from TRBV18 and TRBJ2-3; D gene ambiguous. This TCR came from a person between 18 and 59 years old who received the Ad26.COV2.S COVID-19 vaccine or a placebo. The CDR3 loop is CASSPVGPDTQYF. CDR3 DNA sequence: TGTGCCAGCTCACCTGTCGGTCCAGATACGCAGTATTTT.